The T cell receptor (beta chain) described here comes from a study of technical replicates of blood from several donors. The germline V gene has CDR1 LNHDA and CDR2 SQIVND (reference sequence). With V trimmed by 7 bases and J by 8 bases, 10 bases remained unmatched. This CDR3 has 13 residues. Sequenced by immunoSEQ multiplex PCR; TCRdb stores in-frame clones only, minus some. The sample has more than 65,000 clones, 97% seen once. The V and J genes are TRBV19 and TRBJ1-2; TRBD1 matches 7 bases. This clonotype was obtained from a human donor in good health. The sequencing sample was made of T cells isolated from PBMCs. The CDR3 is CASNSNRGTGYTF. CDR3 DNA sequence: TGTGCCAGTAACTCGAACAGGGGCACGGGCTACACCTTC.